This T cell receptor (beta chain) was obtained from a study of CD8+ T cells in alopecia areata. Whole-study findings and limits: Affected scalp, especially in alopecia totalis/universalis, had a higher clonality than normal scalp did. Scalp samples also contribute reads from the resident alphabeta T cells found in normal skin.

The study team obtained lesional scalp punch biopsies and peripheral blood from alopecia areata patients. CDR1 MDHEN and CDR2 SYDVKM come from the germline V gene. The CDR3 is 16 residues long. The J segment lost 2 bases and the V segment lost 4 bases, leaving 11 bases of the junction unmatched. RNA, once extracted, was reverse transcribed into cDNA for use as the sequencing template. Libraries were prepared by immunoSEQ multiplex PCR; TCRdb keeps only in-frame clonotypes and omits some of them. The repertoire has approximately 24,000 clones, 52% of them found once; the top ten carry around a third. Points on this clone: Antigen: not known.

The source material was NKG2D-high CD8+ T cells sorted from blood. The rearrangement links TRBV28 to TRBJ2-7; 7 nucleotides agree with TRBD1. This clonotype originated in a human donor with alopecia areata. The CDR3 coding sequence is TGTGCCAGCAGTTCTACTCGACAGGGACCAACCTACGAGCAGTACTTC. Translating gives CASSSTRQGPTYEQYF.